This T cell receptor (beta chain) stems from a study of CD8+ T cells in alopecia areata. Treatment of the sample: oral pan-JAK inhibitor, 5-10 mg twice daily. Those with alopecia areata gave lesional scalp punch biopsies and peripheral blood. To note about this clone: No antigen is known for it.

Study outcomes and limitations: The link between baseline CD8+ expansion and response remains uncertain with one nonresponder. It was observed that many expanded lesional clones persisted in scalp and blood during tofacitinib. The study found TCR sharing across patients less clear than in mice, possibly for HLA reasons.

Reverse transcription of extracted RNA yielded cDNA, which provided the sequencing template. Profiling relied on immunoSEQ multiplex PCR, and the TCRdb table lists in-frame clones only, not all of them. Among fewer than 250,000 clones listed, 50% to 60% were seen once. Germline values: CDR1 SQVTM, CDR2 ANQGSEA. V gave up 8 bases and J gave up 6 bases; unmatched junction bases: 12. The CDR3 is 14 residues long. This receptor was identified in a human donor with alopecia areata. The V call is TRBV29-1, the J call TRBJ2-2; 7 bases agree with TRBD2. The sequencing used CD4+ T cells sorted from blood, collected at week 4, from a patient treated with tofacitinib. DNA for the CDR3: TGCAGCTCCTCGGGGGGAAAGGGGTCCGGGGAGCTGTTTTTT. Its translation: CSSSGGKGSGELFF.